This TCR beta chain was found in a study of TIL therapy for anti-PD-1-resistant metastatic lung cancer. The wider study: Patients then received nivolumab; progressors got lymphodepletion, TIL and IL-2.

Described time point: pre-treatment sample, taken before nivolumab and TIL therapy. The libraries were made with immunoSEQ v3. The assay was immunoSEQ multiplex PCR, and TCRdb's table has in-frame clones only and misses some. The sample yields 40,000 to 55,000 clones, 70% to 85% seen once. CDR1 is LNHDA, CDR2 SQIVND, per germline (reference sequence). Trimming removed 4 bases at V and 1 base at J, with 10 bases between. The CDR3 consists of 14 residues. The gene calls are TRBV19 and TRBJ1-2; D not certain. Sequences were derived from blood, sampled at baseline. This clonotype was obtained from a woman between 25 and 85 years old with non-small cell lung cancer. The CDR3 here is CASSKEGLNYGYTF. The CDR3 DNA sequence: TGTGCCAGTAGTAAGGAAGGGCTTAACTATGGCTACACCTTC.